This T cell receptor beta chain was sequenced during a study of monozygotic twins with inflammatory bowel disease. General study findings and limits: Part of the variability in patient repertoires may have come from differing immunosuppressive treatments.

No DNA is given; TCRdb re-called the 5' RACE reads and lists each CDR3 protein once. The listing records some 210,000 distinct CDR3 sequences. About this clonotype: What it binds is unknown.

The germline V gene encodes CDR1 DFQATT and CDR2 SNEGSKA (reference sequence). The CDR3 length is 12 residues. The receptor comes from a human donor with ulcerative colitis or Crohn's disease, or a healthy co-twin of an affected twin (not recorded which). Material for sequencing was blood. The V and J genes are TRBV20-1 and TRBJ1-3. The chain's CDR3 is CSASVDENTIYF.